The 18 T cell receptor beta chains below all came from one sample that was sequenced in a study of cytomegalovirus exposure and HLA in healthy donors (dated by TCRdb to 2015 to 2018). Libraries were prepared through the immunoSEQ multiplex PCR assay. Not all clones reach the TCRdb copy of this immuneACCESS table, which keeps in-frame sequences only. Checked studies attribute under half of the gap to unresolved V genes and leave the rest unexplained. The sample has roughly 90,000 clones on record, approximately 93% of them singletons. The ten most abundant clones make up around 1.2% of the sample. Sequencing was done on a sample of PBMCs. The receptors were sampled from a woman in her thirties in good health and CMV-seropositive.

V gene TRBV11-3 combines with J gene TRBJ2-3, with a possible D match to TRBD2 (6 bases). The V end lost 3 bases, the J end lost 6 bases, and 10 bases lay between the germline ends. Germline CDR1 is SGHNT and CDR2 is YENEEA. This CDR3 contains 13 residues. The CDR3 nucleotides read TGTGCCAGCAGCTTGGCGGGAAGTGATACGCAGTATTTT. Translated, it gives CASSLAGSDTQYF. The whole variable domain, remainder taken from reference TRBV11-3 and TRBJ2-3, is EAGVVQSPRYKIIEKKQPVAFWCNPISGHNTLYWYLQNLGQGPELLIRYENEEAVDDSQLPKDRFSAERLKGVDSTLKIQPAELGDSAVYLCASSLAGSDTQYFGPGTRLTVL.

The rearrangement links TRBV28 to TRBJ1-1, with no clear D. The CDR3 sequence is 13 residues long. Per the germline V gene, CDR1 is MDHEN and CDR2 is SYDVKM. The ends were cut back, 2 bases at V and 3 bases at J, with 7 bases in the middle. This chain's CDR3 is CASSLIEDTEAFF. The CDR3 DNA sequence: TGTGCCAGCAGTTTAATAGAGGACACTGAAGCTTTCTTT.

The V gene is TRBV5-5, the J gene TRBJ2-2; D is undetermined. Trimming left V 3 bases short and J 4 bases short, with 19 bases between. The length of the CDR3 is 17 residues. Germline V CDR1 and CDR2: SGHKS, YYEKEE (reference sequence). The CDR3 region is CASSSQPRVPGTGELFF. The DNA for the CDR3 is TGTGCCAGCAGCTCCCAACCCCGGGTCCCGGGCACCGGGGAGCTGTTTTTT.

The chain combines TRBV11-2 with TRBJ2-2; 7 bases map to TRBD2. The CDR3 spans 17 residues. The V gene's germline CDR1 is SGHAT and CDR2 FQNNGV. The V and J ends lost 1 base and 4 bases, in that order; junction bases with no gene match: 9. The CDR3 coding sequence is TGTGCCAGCAGCTTAGTCCGGAGCGGGGACCTCACCGGGGAGCTGTTTTTT. This translates into CASSLVRSGDLTGELFF.

The J gene is TRBJ1-5, the V gene TRBV7-2; 8 bases line up with TRBD1. The CDR3 length is 17 residues. Germline V gene sequence: CDR1 SGHTA, CDR2 FQGNSA. The junction had 7 bases not matched to a gene; V was cut back by 3 bases and J by 0 bases. The chain's CDR3 is CASSLTGATYSNQPQHF. CDR3 DNA sequence: TGTGCCAGCAGCTTGACAGGGGCTACCTATAGCAATCAGCCCCAGCATTTT.

The chain joins TRBV6-5 to TRBJ1-4; 10 bases fit TRBD1. Trimming removed 0 bases from V and 10 bases from J; junction bases left unmatched: 5. The CDR3 sequence is 15 residues long. The germline gives CDR1 MNHEY, CDR2 SVGAGI. CDR3 amino acids: CASSYSGTGEVKLFF. The CDR3 nucleotides read TGTGCCAGCAGTTACTCCGGGACAGGGGAGGTAAAACTGTTTTTT.

This chain links TRBV6-1 with TRBJ2-7, with D maybe TRBD2 (5 bases). With 6 bases removed from V and 4 bases from J, the gap between germline ends came to 13 bases. The CDR3 spans 13 residues. Germline V gives CDR1 MNHNS, CDR2 SASEGT. CDR3 protein: CASRSLGEYEQYF. CDR3 nucleotides: TGTGCCAGCAGGTCCCTCGGGGAGTACGAGCAGTACTTC.

The J gene is TRBJ2-1, the V gene TRBV5-1; 7 bases are a match to TRBD1. V was clipped by 2 bases and J by 10 bases; unmatched bases: 6. CDR3 length: 13 residues. Germline CDR1 SGHRS, CDR2 YFSETQ. The CDR3 sequence is CASSFGPDREQFF. For the CDR3, the DNA is TGCGCCAGCAGCTTCGGGCCGGACAGGGAGCAGTTCTTC. Looking up the rest from reference TRBV5-1 and TRBJ2-1 gives the full variable domain: KAGVTQTPRYLIKTRGQQVTLSCSPISGHRSVSWYQQTPGQGLQFLFEYFSETQRNKGNFPGRFSGRQFSNSRSEMNVSTLELGDSALYLCASSFGPDREQFFGPGTRLTVL.

The V and J genes are TRBV7-6 and TRBJ2-1; 7 bases align to TRBD2. J was trimmed by 0 bases and V by 1 base; bases with no gene match: 9. The CDR3 loop spans 18 amino acids. The germline V gene encodes CDR1 SGHVS and CDR2 FNYEAQ. CDR3 loop: CASSLVGGGGVSYNEQFF. In DNA form, the CDR3 reads TGTGCCAGCAGCTTAGTAGGTGGCGGGGGAGTCTCCTACAATGAGCAGTTCTTC.

The chain links TRBV6-6 to TRBJ2-7; 7 positions match TRBD2. This CDR3 comprises 13 residues. J lost 5 bases, V lost 5 bases, and 6 bases had no gene match. The germline V gene has CDR1 MNHNY and CDR2 SVGAGI (reference sequence). The CDR3 is CASSMRETHEQYF. CDR3 coding DNA: TGTGCCAGCAGTATGCGGGAGACACACGAGCAGTACTTC.

With respect to this clone: Other DNA sequences from this sample encode an identical CDR3 as well. The chain employs TRBV5-1 and TRBJ2-1, with 12 bases identical to TRBD2. V trimming: 2 bases; J trimming: 7 bases; junction bases outside the gene matches: 10. The germline V gene encodes CDR1 SGHRS and CDR2 YFSETQ. The CDR3 has 17 residues. The CDR3 loop is CASSFPGLAGGDNEQFF. The CDR3, as DNA: TGCGCCAGCAGCTTCCCCGGGCTAGCGGGAGGGGATAATGAGCAGTTCTTC.

As DNA, the CDR3 is TGTGCCAGCTCCCTGGGGCGGCTTACGAGCTCCTACAATGAGCAGTTCTTC. It translates to CASSLGRLTSSYNEQFF. The chain has TRBV18 and TRBJ2-1; possible D gene TRBD1, 5 bases. The germline V and J ends were trimmed by 6 bases and 0 bases, with 18 bases remaining between them. Germline V gene lookup returns CDR1 KGHSH and CDR2 LQKENI. CDR3 size: 17 residues.

The CDR3 spells CASSSRGLWEQYF. The CDR3 DNA reads TGTGCCAGCAGCTCCCGCGGTCTTTGGGAGCAGTACTTC. The chain joins TRBV5-6 to TRBJ2-7, with D hard to call. CDR3 size: 13 residues. Trimming took 3 bases from V and 7 from J, leaving 14 bases between them. Per the germline V gene, CDR1 is SGHDT and CDR2 is YYEEEE.

This clone occurred a few times. This rearrangement joins TRBV27 to TRBJ1-1, with 8 bases matching TRBD1. V lost 7 bases to trimming and J lost 2 bases; unmatched junction nucleotides: 12. The CDR3 length is 16 residues. Germline CDR1 reads MNHEY; CDR2 reads SMNVEV (reference sequence). This CDR3 reads CASNSLSGGFNTEAFF. The CDR3 DNA reads as TGTGCCAGCAATTCTTTGTCAGGGGGCTTCAACACTGAAGCTTTCTTT.

This rearrangement joins TRBV7-2 to TRBJ1-2; a weak D match, TRBD1 (5 bases). Trimming removed 1 base from V and 4 bases from J, with 7 bases in between. CDR1 SGHTA and CDR2 FQGNSA come from the germline V gene. CDR3 length: 13 amino acids. The CDR3 coding sequence is TGTGCCAGCAGCTTAGGACAGACCTATGGCTACACCTTC. Its translation: CASSLGQTYGYTF.

There are a few counts of this clone. The CDR3 spells CASSQSGMQFF. In DNA, the CDR3 is TGCGCCAGCAGCCAAAGCGGGATGCAGTTCTTC. The chain recombines TRBV4-3 with TRBJ2-1; 7 positions match TRBD2. CDR3 size: 11 residues. CDR1 LGHNA and CDR2 YSLEER come from the germline V gene. V was clipped by 2 bases and J by 12 bases; unmatched bases: 1.

Remarks on this clone: Lacking the conserved final phenylalanine or tryptophan, this CDR3 likely reflects a read error. This sequence joins TRBV5-1 and TRBJ1-2; D is unclear. There are 15 residues in the CDR3. Germline CDR1 SGHRS, CDR2 YFSETQ. V was trimmed by 1 base and J by 3 bases, leaving 13 bases between them. The CDR3 region has the DNA TGCGCCAGCAGCTTGTGGGTCGGGGTGCACTATGGCTACACCCTC. This gives the protein CASSLWVGVHYGYTL.

The chain combines TRBV6-6 with TRBJ2-7; D is possibly TRBD1 (5 bases). The CDR3 loop spans 13 amino acids. Looked up from germline, CDR1 is MNHNY and CDR2 is SVGAGI (reference sequence). Deletions cut 6 bases from V and 3 bases from J, with 12 bases between. CDR3 in amino acids: CASRQGQHYEQYF. CDR3 DNA: TGTGCCAGCAGGCAGGGTCAACACTACGAGCAGTACTTC.